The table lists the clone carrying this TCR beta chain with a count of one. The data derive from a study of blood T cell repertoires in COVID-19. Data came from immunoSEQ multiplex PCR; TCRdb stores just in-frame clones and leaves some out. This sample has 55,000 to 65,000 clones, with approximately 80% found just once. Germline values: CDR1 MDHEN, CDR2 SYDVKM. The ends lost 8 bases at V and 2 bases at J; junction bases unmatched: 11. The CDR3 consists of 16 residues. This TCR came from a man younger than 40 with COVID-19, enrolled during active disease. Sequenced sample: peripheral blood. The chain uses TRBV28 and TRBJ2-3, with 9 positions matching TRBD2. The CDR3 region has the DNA TGTGCCAGCTCTCTCCGGACTAGCGCACTCACAGATACGCAGTATTTT. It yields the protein CASSLRTSALTDTQYF.